Sequencing of this T cell receptor beta chain was carried out in a study of Ad26.COV2.S vaccination and SARS-CoV-2 variants. Study overall: Donor participated within the Ad26.COV2.S arm of the COV1001 trial. Participants got Ad26.COV2.S intramuscularly, once or twice 56 days apart.

The sample's treatment: some 20 received Ad26.COV2.S at low or high dose, single or two shots; five or six received placebo; per-sample allocation not given. On day 63 after the first injection, vaccine and placebo recipients gave samples. This vaccine is an Ad26 vector that expresses the Wuhan-strain SARS-CoV-2 spike. CDR1 is KGHSH, CDR2 LQKENI, per germline. Between the trimmed V and J ends, which lost 0 bases and 1 base, there was a span of 4 bases. This CDR3 region has 13 residues. With respect to this clone: The antigen remains unidentified. The same CDR3 is also encoded by other DNA sequences in this sample.

Study observations and caveats: The TCR breadth and depth analyses may have produced an underestimate of total T cell responses.

TCRdb keeps only in-frame clones here, not all; method: immunoSEQ multiplex PCR. The data contain about 220,000 clones, roughly 90% of them singletons. The receptor's source is a person between 18 and 59 years old who received the Ad26.COV2.S COVID-19 vaccine or a placebo. This chain links TRBV18 with TRBJ2-7; D ambiguous. Sample: peripheral blood, taken in a trial of Ad26.COV2.S vaccine versus placebo. In DNA form, the CDR3 reads TGTGCCAGCTCACCACCAGGTTCCTACGAGCAGTACTTC. It encodes CASSPPGSYEQYF.